This TCR beta chain was obtained from a study of control samples from healthy donors and cancer patients. Produced via immunoSEQ multiplex PCR; TCRdb's table is partial and in-frame only. The table records 150,000 to 200,000 clones, about nine tenths of them present only once. Sequencing used blood. This receptor was identified in a woman in her twenties or thirties in good health.

CDR3 loop: CASRRGTNTEAFF. CDR3 coding DNA: TGTGCCAGCAGGAGGGGGACGAACACTGAAGCTTTCTTT. V usage is TRBV6-5 and J usage is TRBJ1-1; D is possibly TRBD1 (6 bases). The CDR3 is 13 amino acids. Trimming removed 6 bases at V and 1 base at J, with 9 bases between. From germline, CDR1 is MNHEY and CDR2 SVGAGI.